Listed below are T cell receptor beta chains from one sample, sequenced in a study of PD-1 blockade in classical Hodgkin lymphoma. Only in-frame clones appear in the TCRdb table, and some are missing; sequencing was by immunoSEQ multiplex PCR. Among about 29,000 clones listed, over 70% were seen once. The specimen was peripheral blood mononuclear cells (PBMCs), collected before the second cycle of nivolumab. The source is a human donor with classical Hodgkin lymphoma. Each CDR3 is given with its conserved first and last residue. Each record gives: clone size, J gene, V gene, D gene, CDR3 DNA, CDR3 protein. The D gene is left open where the match is weak. Size is stated for part of the rows, as once, few or many counts, or as a class when the clone is expanded.

- TRBJ2-7 TRBV15 - TGTGCCACCAGCAGAGAAGATTTGGGGGAGCAGTACTTC CATSREDLGEQYF
few TRBJ1-5 TRBV12-5 TRBD1 TGTGCTAGTGGTGGGACAGGGCGAAGCAATCAGCCCCAGCATTTT CASGGTGRSNQPQHF
- TRBJ2-7 TRBV20-1 - TGCAGTGCTAGCTCGGGGACCGAGCAGTACTTC CSASSGTEQYF
- TRBJ2-7 TRBV28 TRBD2 TGTGCCAGCAGTTTTGGGACTAGCGTTTCATACGAGCAGTACTTC CASSFGTSVSYEQYF
- TRBJ2-7 TRBV18 TRBD1 TGTGCCAGCTCACCCCGGGACAGGGGGTCCGAGCAGTACTTC CASSPRDRGSEQYF
- TRBJ2-1 TRBV4-1 - TGCGCCAGCAGCCACGAACCGGGCCCCTCCTACAATGAGCAGTTCTTC CASSHEPGPSYNEQFF
- TRBJ2-1 TRBV4-2 - TGTGCCAGCAGCCAAACGGGAAGAGAGCAGTTCTTC CASSQTGREQFF
- TRBJ1-1 TRBV6-6 - TGTGCCAGCAGGGCGAGGGGGTCCCAGAACACTGAAGCTTTCTTT CASRARGSQNTEAFF
- TRBJ1-1 TRBV30 - TGTGCCTGGAGGGGGGGCCATGAAGCTTTCTTT CAWRGGHEAFF
- TRBJ2-1 TRBV6-6 - TGTGCCAGCAGTCCAGAGGGTACGAGCTCCTACAATGAGCAGTTCTTC CASSPEGTSSYNEQFF
- TRBJ2-7 TRBV15 - TGTGCCACCAGCAGTCGGTTTAGCAAGAATGGCTACGAGCAGTACTTC CATSSRFSKNGYEQYF